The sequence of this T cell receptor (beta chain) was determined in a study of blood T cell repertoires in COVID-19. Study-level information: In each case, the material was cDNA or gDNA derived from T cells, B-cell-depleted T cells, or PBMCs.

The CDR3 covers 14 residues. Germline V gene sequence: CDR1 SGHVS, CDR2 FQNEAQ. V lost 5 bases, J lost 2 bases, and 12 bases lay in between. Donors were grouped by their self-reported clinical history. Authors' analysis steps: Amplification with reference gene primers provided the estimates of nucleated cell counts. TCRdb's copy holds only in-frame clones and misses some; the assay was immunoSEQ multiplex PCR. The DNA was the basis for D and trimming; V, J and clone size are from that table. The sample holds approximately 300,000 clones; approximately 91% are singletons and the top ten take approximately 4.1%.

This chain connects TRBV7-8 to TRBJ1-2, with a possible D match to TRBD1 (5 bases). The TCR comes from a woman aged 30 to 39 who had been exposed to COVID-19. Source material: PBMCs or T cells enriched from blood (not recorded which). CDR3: CASSRRGENYGYTF. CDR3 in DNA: TGTGCCAGCAGCCGCCGGGGGGAGAACTATGGCTACACCTTC.